This T cell receptor beta chain was profiled in a study of T cell responses to AZD1222 COVID-19 vaccine. Clones were sequenced by immunoSEQ multiplex PCR, and TCRdb holds only the in-frame ones, with some missing. The sample has approximately 130,000 clones, roughly nine tenths seen once. Per the germline V gene, CDR1 is SGDLS and CDR2 is YYNGEE. The junction had 9 bases not matched to a gene; V was cut back by 4 bases and J by 3 bases. The CDR3 consists of 16 residues. This clonotype originated in an adult in good health. The V gene is TRBV9, the J gene TRBJ1-2; 10 bases are a match to TRBD1. This sample comprised peripheral blood, obtained on day 0 of AZD1222 vaccination. The CDR3, as DNA: TGTGCCAGCAGCAAGACTTCCGGGACAGGGGACTATGGCTACACCTTC. It codes for CASSKTSGTGDYGYTF.